One T cell receptor (beta chain) is described in this entry. TCRdb's table, derived via immunoSEQ multiplex PCR, lists solely in-frame clones and lacks some. The data show some 62,000 clones, with about 87% seen just once and around 5.3% held by the top ten. The germline gives CDR1 ENHRY, CDR2 SYGVKD. This CDR3 has 16 residues. V was shortened by 2 bases and J by 5 bases, with 15 bases between the two germline ends. The data derive from a study of technical replicates of blood from several donors. The V call is TRBV10-3, the J call TRBJ2-2; D is ambiguous. The sequence came from a human donor in good health. Some clones in this sample may be carry-over from other donors' samples. The specimen sequenced was PBMCs. DNA for the CDR3: TGTGCCATCAGTGAGGGCGCCCTAGAGAGGACCGGGGAGCTGTTTTTT. It specifies CAISEGALERTGELFF.